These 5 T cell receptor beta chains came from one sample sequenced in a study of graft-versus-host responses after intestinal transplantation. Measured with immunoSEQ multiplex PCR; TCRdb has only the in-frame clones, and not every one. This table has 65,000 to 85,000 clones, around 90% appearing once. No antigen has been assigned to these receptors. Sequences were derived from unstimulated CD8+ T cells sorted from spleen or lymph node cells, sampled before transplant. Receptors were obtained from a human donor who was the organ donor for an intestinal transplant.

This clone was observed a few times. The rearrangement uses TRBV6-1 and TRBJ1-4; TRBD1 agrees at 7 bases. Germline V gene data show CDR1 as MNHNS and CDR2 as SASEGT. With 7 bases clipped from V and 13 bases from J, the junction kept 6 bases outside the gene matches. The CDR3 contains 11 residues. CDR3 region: CASIWDRRLFF. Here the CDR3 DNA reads TGTGCCAGCATCTGGGACAGACGACTGTTTTTT.

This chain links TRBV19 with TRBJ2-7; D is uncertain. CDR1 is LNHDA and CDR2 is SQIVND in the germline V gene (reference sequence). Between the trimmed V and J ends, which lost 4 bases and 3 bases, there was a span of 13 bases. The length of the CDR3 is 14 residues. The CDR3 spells CASSTRTSYYEQYF. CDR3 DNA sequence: TGTGCCAGTAGTACAAGGACCAGTTACTACGAGCAGTACTTC.

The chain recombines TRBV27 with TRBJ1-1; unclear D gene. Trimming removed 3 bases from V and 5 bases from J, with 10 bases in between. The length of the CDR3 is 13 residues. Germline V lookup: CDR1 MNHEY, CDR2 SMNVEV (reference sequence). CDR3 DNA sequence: TGTGCCAGCAGTTTGGGAAGAGGAACTGAAGCTTTCTTT. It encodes CASSLGRGTEAFF.

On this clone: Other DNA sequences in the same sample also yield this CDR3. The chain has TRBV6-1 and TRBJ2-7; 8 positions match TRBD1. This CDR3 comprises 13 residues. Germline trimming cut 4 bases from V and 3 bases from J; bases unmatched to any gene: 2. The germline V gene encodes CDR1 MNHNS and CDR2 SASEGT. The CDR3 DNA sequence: TGTGCCAGCAGTGCTACAGGGGGCTACGAGCAGTACTTC. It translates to CASSATGGYEQYF.

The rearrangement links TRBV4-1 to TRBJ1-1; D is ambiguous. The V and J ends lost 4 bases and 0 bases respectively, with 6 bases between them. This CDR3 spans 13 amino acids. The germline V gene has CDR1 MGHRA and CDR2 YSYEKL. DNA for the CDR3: TGCGCCAGCAGCCTTGGGCTGAACACTGAAGCTTTCTTT. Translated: CASSLGLNTEAFF.